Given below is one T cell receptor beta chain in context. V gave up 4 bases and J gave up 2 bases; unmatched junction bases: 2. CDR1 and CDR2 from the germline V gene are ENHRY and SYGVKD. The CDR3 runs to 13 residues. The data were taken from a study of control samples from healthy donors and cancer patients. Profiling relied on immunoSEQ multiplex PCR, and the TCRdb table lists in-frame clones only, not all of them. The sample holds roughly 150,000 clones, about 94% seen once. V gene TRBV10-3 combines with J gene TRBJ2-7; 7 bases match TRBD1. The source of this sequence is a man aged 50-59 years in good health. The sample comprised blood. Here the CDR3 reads CAISGDRTYEQYF. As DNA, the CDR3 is TGTGCCATCAGTGGGGACAGAACCTACGAGCAGTACTTC.